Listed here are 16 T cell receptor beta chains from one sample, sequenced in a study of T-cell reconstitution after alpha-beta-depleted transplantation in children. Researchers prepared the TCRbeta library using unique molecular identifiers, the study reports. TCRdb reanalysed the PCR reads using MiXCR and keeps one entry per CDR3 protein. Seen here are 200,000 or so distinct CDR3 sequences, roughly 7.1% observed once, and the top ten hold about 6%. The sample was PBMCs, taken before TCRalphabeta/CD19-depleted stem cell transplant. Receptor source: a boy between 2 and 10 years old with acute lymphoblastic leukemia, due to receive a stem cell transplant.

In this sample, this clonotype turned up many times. The CDR3: CSVPRQGWADTQYF. For the CDR3, the DNA is TGCAGCGTTCCCCGACAGGGGTGGGCAGATACGCAGTATTTT. V and J are TRBV29-1 and TRBJ2-3; 8 bases are shared with TRBD1. Looked up from germline, CDR1 is SQVTM and CDR2 is ANQGSEA. V shed 5 bases, J shed 4 bases, and the junction held 8 bases outside the gene matches. There are 14 residues in the CDR3.

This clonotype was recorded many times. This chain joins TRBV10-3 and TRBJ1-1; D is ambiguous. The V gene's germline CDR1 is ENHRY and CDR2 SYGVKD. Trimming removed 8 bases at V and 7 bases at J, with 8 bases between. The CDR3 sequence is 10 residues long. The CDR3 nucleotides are TGTGCCATCGGCAGAGGTGAAGCTTTCTTT. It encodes CAIGRGEAFF.

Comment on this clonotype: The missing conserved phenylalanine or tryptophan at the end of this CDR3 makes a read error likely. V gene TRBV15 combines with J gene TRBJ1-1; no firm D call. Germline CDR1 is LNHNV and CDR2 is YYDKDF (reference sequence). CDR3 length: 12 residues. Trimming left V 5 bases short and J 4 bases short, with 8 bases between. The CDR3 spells CATSATGTEAFC. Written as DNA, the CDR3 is TGTGCCACCAGCGCAACGGGCACTGAAGCTTTCTGT.

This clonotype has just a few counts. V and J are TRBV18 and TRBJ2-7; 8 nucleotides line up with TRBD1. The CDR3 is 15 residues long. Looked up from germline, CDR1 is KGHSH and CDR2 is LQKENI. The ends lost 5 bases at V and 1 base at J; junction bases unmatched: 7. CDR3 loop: CASSSGTGISYEQYF. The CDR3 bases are TGTGCCAGCTCATCCGGGACAGGAATTTCCTACGAGCAGTACTTC.

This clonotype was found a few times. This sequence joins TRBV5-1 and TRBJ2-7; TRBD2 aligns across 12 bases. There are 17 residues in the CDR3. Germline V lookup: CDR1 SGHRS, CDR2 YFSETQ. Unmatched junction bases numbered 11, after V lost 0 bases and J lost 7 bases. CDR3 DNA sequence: TGCGCCAGCAGCTTGGCCGGGCTAGCGGGGGGGCCTGGAGAGCAGTACTTC. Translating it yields CASSLAGLAGGPGEQYF.

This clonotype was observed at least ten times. The CDR3 DNA reads as TGTGCCAGCAGTTCACCCGGGACAGGGACTTCTGGGGCCAACGTCCTGACTTTC. Translating gives CASSSPGTGTSGANVLTF. The rearrangement links TRBV28 to TRBJ2-6; 9 positions agree with TRBD1. CDR3 length: 18 residues. Germline loops: CDR1 MDHEN, CDR2 SYDVKM. After removal of 4 bases from V and 1 base from J, the junction contained 8 bases not matched to a gene.

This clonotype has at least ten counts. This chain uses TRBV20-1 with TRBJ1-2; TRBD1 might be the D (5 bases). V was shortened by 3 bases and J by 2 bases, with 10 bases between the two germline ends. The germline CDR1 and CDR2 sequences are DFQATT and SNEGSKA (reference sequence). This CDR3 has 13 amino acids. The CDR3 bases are TGCAGTGCTAGCCCCCCAGGGAACTATGGCTACACCTTC. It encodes CSASPPGNYGYTF.

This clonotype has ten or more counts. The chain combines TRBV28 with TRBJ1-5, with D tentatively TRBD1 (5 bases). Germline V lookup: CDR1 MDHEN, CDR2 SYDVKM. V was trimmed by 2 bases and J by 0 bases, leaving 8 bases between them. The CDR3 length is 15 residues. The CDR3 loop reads CASSLGGFSNQPQHF. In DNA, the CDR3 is TGTGCCAGCAGTTTAGGGGGATTTAGCAATCAGCCCCAGCATTTT.

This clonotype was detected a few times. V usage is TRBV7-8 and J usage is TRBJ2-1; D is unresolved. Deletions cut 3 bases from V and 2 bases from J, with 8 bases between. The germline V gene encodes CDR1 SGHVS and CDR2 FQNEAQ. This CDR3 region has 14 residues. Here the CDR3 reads CASSFGRAYNEQFF. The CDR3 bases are TGTGCCAGCAGCTTCGGTAGGGCCTACAATGAGCAGTTCTTC.

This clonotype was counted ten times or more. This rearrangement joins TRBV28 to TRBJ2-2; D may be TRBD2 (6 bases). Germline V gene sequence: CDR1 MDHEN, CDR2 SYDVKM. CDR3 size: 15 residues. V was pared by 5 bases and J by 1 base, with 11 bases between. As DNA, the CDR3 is TGTGCCAGCAGTCGTCCTAGCGAGAACACCGGGGAGCTGTTTTTT. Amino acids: CASSRPSENTGELFF.

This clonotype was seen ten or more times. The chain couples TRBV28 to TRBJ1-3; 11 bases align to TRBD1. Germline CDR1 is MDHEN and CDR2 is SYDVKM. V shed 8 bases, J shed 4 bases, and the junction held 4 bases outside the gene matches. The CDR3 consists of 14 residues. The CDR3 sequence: CASGTGGTGNTIYF. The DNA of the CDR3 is TGTGCCAGCGGGACAGGGGGTACCGGAAACACCATATATTTT. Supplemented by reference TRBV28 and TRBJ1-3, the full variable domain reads DVKVTQSSRYLVKRTGEKVFLECVQDMDHENMFWYRQDPGLGLRLIYFSYDVKMKEKGDIPEGYSVSREKKERFSLILESASTNQTSMYLCASGTGGTGNTIYFGEGSWLTVV.

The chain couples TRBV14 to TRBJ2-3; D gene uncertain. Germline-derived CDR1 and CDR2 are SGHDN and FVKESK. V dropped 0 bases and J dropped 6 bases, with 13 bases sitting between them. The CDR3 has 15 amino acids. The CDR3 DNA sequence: TGTGCCAGCAGCCAAGAAGACCCTCTCCGGGATACGCAGTATTTT. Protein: CASSQEDPLRDTQYF.

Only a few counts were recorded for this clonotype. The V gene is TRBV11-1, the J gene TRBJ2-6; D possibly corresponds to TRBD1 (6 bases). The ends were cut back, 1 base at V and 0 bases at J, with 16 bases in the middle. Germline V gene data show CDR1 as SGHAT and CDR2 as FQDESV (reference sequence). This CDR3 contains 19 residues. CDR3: CASSLDPQGSFSGANVLTF. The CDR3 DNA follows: TGTGCCAGCAGCTTAGACCCACAGGGATCCTTCTCTGGGGCCAACGTCCTGACTTTC. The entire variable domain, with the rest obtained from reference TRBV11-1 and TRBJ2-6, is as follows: EAEVAQSPRYKITEKSQAVAFWCDPISGHATLYWYRQILGQGPELLVQFQDESVVDDSQLPKDRFSAERLKGVDSTLKIQPAELGDSAMYLCASSLDPQGSFSGANVLTFGAGSRLTVL.

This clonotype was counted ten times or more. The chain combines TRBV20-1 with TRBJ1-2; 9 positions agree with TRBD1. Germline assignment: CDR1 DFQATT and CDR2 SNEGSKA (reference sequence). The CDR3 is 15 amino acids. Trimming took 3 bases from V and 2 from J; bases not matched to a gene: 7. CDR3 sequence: CSARAPGTGNYGYTF. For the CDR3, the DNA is TGCAGTGCTAGGGCTCCCGGGACAGGGAACTATGGCTACACCTTC.

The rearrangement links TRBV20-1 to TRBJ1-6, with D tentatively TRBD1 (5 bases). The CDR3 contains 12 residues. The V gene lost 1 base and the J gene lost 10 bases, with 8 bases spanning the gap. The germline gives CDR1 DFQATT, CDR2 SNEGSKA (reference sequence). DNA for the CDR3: TGCAGTGCTAGAGGGGGGTTGTCACCCCTCCACTTT. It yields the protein CSARGGLSPLHF.

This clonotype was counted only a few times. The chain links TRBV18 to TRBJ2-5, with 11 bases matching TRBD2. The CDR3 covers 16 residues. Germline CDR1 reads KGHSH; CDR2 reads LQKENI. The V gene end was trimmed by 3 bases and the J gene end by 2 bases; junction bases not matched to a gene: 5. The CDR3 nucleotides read TGTGCCAGCTCACCCTTAGCGGGGGGGCTTCAAGAGACCCAGTACTTC. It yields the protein CASSPLAGGLQETQYF. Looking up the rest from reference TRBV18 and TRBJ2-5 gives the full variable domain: NAGVMQNPRHLVRRRGQEARLRCSPMKGHSHVYWYRQLPEEGLKFMVYLQKENIIDESGMPKERFSAEFPKEGPSILRIQQVVRGDSAAYFCASSPLAGGLQETQYFGPGTRLLVL.